The 14 T cell receptor beta chains below come from one sample, sequenced in a study of blood T cell repertoires in COVID-19. Sequencing was performed with immunoSEQ multiplex PCR; in TCRdb, only in-frame clones are kept and a portion is missing. The sample has about 70,000 clones; approximately 83% are singletons. The sequencing input was peripheral blood. The receptor set was obtained from a human donor in a cohort sampled during active COVID-19.

The rearrangement links TRBV30 to TRBJ1-5; D not certain. V gave up 1 base and J gave up 0 bases, with 16 bases separating them. The CDR3 is made up of 17 amino acids. CDR1 and CDR2 (germline): GTSNPN, SVGIG (reference sequence). The CDR3 here is CAWSARYDGGSNQPQHF. Written as DNA, the CDR3 is TGTGCCTGGAGTGCACGATATGACGGAGGTAGCAATCAGCCCCAGCATTTT. The variable domain in full, with the rest retrieved from reference TRBV30 and TRBJ1-5, is SQTIHQWPATLVQPVGSPLSLECTVEGTSNPNLYWYRQAAGRGLQLLFYSVGIGQISSEVPQNLSASRPQDRQFILSSKKLLLSDSGFYLCAWSARYDGGSNQPQHFGDGTRLSIL.

Within the sample, this clone is medium-sized. The rearrangement joins TRBV27 to TRBJ2-3, with D perhaps TRBD1 (6 bases). CDR1 is MNHEY, CDR2 SMNVEV, per germline (reference sequence). V was clipped by 6 bases and J by 0 bases, with 22 bases between them. The CDR3 spans 18 residues. CDR3: CASRIAGAATPSTDTQYF. CDR3 sequence (DNA): TGTGCCAGCAGGATTGCAGGGGCGGCTACCCCTAGCACAGATACGCAGTATTTT.

This CDR3 reads CASGLLYQTSESSYEQYF. The CDR3 DNA is TGTGCTAGTGGTTTGTTGTACCAAACTAGCGAGAGCTCCTACGAGCAGTACTTC. The genes are TRBV12-5 and TRBJ2-7; 7 bases are a match to TRBD2. CDR1 is LGHNT, CDR2 FRNRAP, per germline. V trimming: 2 bases; J trimming: 0 bases; junction bases outside the gene matches: 13. The CDR3 spans 18 residues.

The V and J genes are TRBV28 and TRBJ1-2; D is unresolved. The CDR3 covers 12 residues. Germline V gene sequence: CDR1 MDHEN, CDR2 SYDVKM. The V end was cut by 7 bases, the J end by 5 bases, with 11 bases between. CDR3 nucleotide sequence: TGTGCCAGCACCCCGGGATCTTATGGCTACACCTTC. This codes for CASTPGSYGYTF.

V usage is TRBV9 and J usage is TRBJ2-2; perhaps TRBD1 as D (5 bases). From germline, CDR1 is SGDLS and CDR2 YYNGEE. The CDR3 covers 14 residues. Trimming stripped 3 bases from V and 4 bases from J, with 10 bases between. The CDR3 sequence is CASSEGVATGELFF. The CDR3 bases are TGTGCCAGCAGCGAAGGGGTCGCCACCGGGGAGCTGTTTTTT.

The chain uses TRBV5-6 and TRBJ1-1; D gene unclear. Looked up from germline, CDR1 is SGHDT and CDR2 is YYEEEE. V was pared by 2 bases and J by 3 bases, with 11 bases between. The CDR3 extends over 14 amino acids. The DNA of the CDR3 is TGTGCCAGCAGCTTTCGCGGGTGGGACACTGAAGCTTTCTTT. It translates to CASSFRGWDTEAFF.

The rearrangement uses TRBV28 and TRBJ2-2; TRBD1 matches 7 bases. The J segment lost 0 bases and the V segment lost 6 bases, leaving 1 base of the junction unmatched. The CDR3 sequence is 14 residues long. Per the germline V gene, CDR1 is MDHEN and CDR2 is SYDVKM. DNA for the CDR3: TGTGCCAGCAGAGACAGGGCGAACACCGGGGAGCTGTTTTTT. It encodes CASRDRANTGELFF.

This rearrangement joins TRBV4-1 to TRBJ2-2, with 11 nucleotides matching TRBD2. The CDR3 is 19 residues long. The ends lost 0 bases at V and 6 bases at J; junction bases unmatched: 12. Germline V CDR1 and CDR2: MGHRA, YSYEKL. CDR3 coding DNA: TGCGCCAGCAGCCAAGAGGGGACTAGCGGTTTTTGGAGGCCCGGGGAGCTGTTTTTT. This encodes CASSQEGTSGFWRPGELFF.

The chain recombines TRBV9 with TRBJ2-3; D may be TRBD1 (6 bases). The CDR3 length is 16 residues. Germline V gene lookup returns CDR1 SGDLS and CDR2 YYNGEE. V lost 0 bases to trimming and J lost 3 bases, with 14 bases between them. The CDR3 DNA follows: TGTGCCAGCAGCGTAGTCTTGGGGGCCGGAACAGATACGCAGTATTTT. This sequence encodes CASSVVLGAGTDTQYF.

The J gene is TRBJ1-2, the V gene TRBV7-8; no clear D gene. The CDR3 is 16 amino acids. Trimming took off 3 bases at V and 4 bases at J, with 18 bases between the two ends. CDR1 is SGHVS, CDR2 FQNEAQ, per germline. The CDR3 loop reads CASSLGRRRKSYGYTF. The CDR3 DNA is TGTGCCAGCAGCTTGGGTCGGCGCAGGAAGAGCTATGGCTACACCTTC. Using reference TRBV7-8 and TRBJ1-2 for the parts outside the CDR3, the full variable domain is GAGVSQSPRYKVAKRGQDVALRCDPISGHVSLFWYQQALGQGPEFLTYFQNEAQLDKSGLPSDRFFAERPEGSVSTLKIQRTQQEDSAVYLCASSLGRRRKSYGYTFGSGTRLTVV.

The V and J genes are TRBV2 and TRBJ2-5; TRBD1 matches 9 bases. CDR1 SNHLY and CDR2 FYNNEI come from the germline V gene. V shed 7 bases and J 2 bases; nucleotides not matched to a gene: 8. The CDR3 spans 15 residues. The CDR3 nucleotides read TGTGCCAGCACCCGGACAGGGGTTTGGCAAGAGACCCAGTACTTC. Translating gives CASTRTGVWQETQYF.

The chain combines TRBV3-1 (or the pseudogene TRBV3-2) with TRBJ2-1; D perhaps matches TRBD2 (7 bases). Germline V gene data show CDR1 as LGHDT and CDR2 as YNNKEL (reference sequence). The CDR3 loop spans 17 amino acids. Trimming removed 6 bases from V and 0 bases from J, with 18 bases in between. The CDR3 protein is CASSLEAGASSYNEQFF. CDR3 DNA sequence: TGTGCCAGCAGTTTAGAGGCGGGGGCGAGCTCCTACAATGAGCAGTTCTTC.

CDR3 protein: CAISLGDSNQPQHF. The CDR3 DNA is TGTGCCATCAGTCTAGGGGATAGCAATCAGCCCCAGCATTTT. This chain connects TRBV10-3 to TRBJ1-5; a weak D match, TRBD1 (5 bases). The germline V gene encodes CDR1 ENHRY and CDR2 SYGVKD. The ends were cut back, 5 bases at V and 0 bases at J, with 8 bases in the middle. There are 14 residues in the CDR3.

J is TRBJ2-5 and V is TRBV4-2; no clear D. Per germline, CDR1 LGHNA and CDR2 YNFKEQ. The CDR3 has 14 amino acids. The V and J ends lost 2 bases and 1 base respectively, with 8 bases between them. The CDR3 sequence: CASSQRHSQETQYF. DNA of the CDR3: TGTGCCAGCAGCCAAAGACATAGCCAAGAGACCCAGTACTTC.